This TCR beta chain is drawn from a study of identical twins. This clonotype has just a few counts. Carrying unique molecular identifiers, the cDNA also gained a universal primer site through template switching. Each CDR3 protein is one row after TCRdb ran MiXCR on the 5' RACE reads. The sample yields around 250,000 distinct CDR3 sequences, 6% to 7% seen once. Trimming shortened V by 1 base and J by 0 bases, and 9 bases separated the two germline ends. The CDR3 loop spans 14 amino acids. Germline V gives CDR1 DFQATT, CDR2 SNEGSKA (reference sequence). The data also belong to a second study, concerning T cells expressing NK-cell markers. That source reports: Where a handful of donors were concerned, these clonotypes also led the CD3+CD56-NKG2C+ fraction.

This rearrangement joins TRBV20-1 to TRBJ1-1; the D is unclear. Sequenced material: CD8+ T cells sorted from blood. This receptor was identified in a woman between 18 and 29 years old in good health. The DNA of the CDR3 is TGCAGTGCTAGAGGAAGCCATATGAACACTGAAGCTTTCTTT. It encodes CSARGSHMNTEAFF.